The 18 T cell receptor beta chains presented below share a single source sample, sequenced in a study of T cells after yellow fever vaccination. TCRdb re-called the 5' RACE reads through MiXCR, storing one row per CDR3 protein. The top ten clones hold roughly 15% of a sample with about 360,000 distinct CDR3 sequences, approximately 6% of them seen once. The sample in question was PBMCs, obtained 5 days after the yellow fever booster vaccination. The receptor source for this set is a man younger than 45 who received the YFV17D yellow fever vaccine.

This clonotype was seen a handful of times. The chain uses TRBV5-1 and TRBJ1-1; TRBD1 matches 9 bases. The CDR3 consists of 14 residues. Unmatched junction bases numbered 7, after V lost 4 bases and J lost 6 bases. The germline V gene has CDR1 SGHRS and CDR2 YFSETQ. The CDR3 loop reads CASSDTGGAAEAFF. CDR3 DNA: TGCGCCAGCAGCGATACAGGGGGCGCCGCTGAAGCTTTCTTT. Full variable domain (missing parts from reference TRBV5-1 and TRBJ1-1): KAGVTQTPRYLIKTRGQQVTLSCSPISGHRSVSWYQQTPGQGLQFLFEYFSETQRNKGNFPGRFSGRQFSNSRSEMNVSTLELGDSALYLCASSDTGGAAEAFFGQGTRLTVV.

The sample holds many counts of this clonotype. The chain joins TRBV7-8 to TRBJ1-4; D unresolved. V lost 2 bases and J lost 8, with 24 bases in between. Germline values: CDR1 SGHVS, CDR2 FQNEAQ. This CDR3 has 18 amino acids. The DNA for the CDR3 is TGTGCCAGCAGCTTAAGATTCACCCAACCGGGAGTCGGAGAAAAACTGTTTTTT. This codes for CASSLRFTQPGVGEKLFF.

The chain is built from TRBV2 and TRBJ1-6, with 7 bases aligning to TRBD1. Germline V CDR1 and CDR2: SNHLY, FYNNEI. The CDR3 loop spans 16 amino acids. J lost 0 bases, V lost 10 bases, and 9 bases had no gene match. CDR3 amino acids: CANRAGGGSYNSPLHF. In DNA form, the CDR3 reads TGTGCCAACAGAGCAGGGGGGGGCTCCTATAATTCACCCCTCCACTTT.

This chain uses TRBV28 with TRBJ2-3; 15 bases are a match to TRBD2. Germline CDR1 is MDHEN and CDR2 is SYDVKM. This CDR3 has 17 residues. J gave up 5 bases and V 4 bases, and 7 bases lay outside the gene matches. CDR3 protein: CASSSRTSGRALDTQYF. CDR3 coding DNA: TGTGCCAGCAGTTCCAGGACTAGCGGGAGGGCCTTAGATACGCAGTATTTT. The full variable domain, in which reference TRBV28 and TRBJ2-3 provide the parts outside the CDR3, is DVKVTQSSRYLVKRTGEKVFLECVQDMDHENMFWYRQDPGLGLRLIYFSYDVKMKEKGDIPEGYSVSREKKERFSLILESASTNQTSMYLCASSSRTSGRALDTQYFGPGTRLTVL.

The V gene is TRBV16, the J gene TRBJ2-7; D gene unclear. Trimming removed 8 bases at V and 4 bases at J, with 18 bases between. Germline CDR1 KGHSY, CDR2 FQNENV. This CDR3 spans 14 amino acids. CDR3 amino acids: CASGSGLEPYEQYF. DNA for the CDR3: TGTGCCAGCGGCTCCGGGCTAGAGCCTTACGAGCAGTACTTC.

A word on this clonotype: It may be a read error: a sequence one base away is much more abundant. Since the CDR3 does not end with the conserved phenylalanine or tryptophan, this likely comes from a read error. This chain links TRBV24-1 with TRBJ2-1; 11 bases are shared with TRBD2. Unmatched junction bases numbered 7, after V lost 7 bases and J lost 0 bases. This CDR3 contains 17 residues. Germline CDR1 and CDR2: KGHDR and SFDVKD. This CDR3 reads CATSHTSGRYSYNEQFL. The CDR3 coding sequence is TGTGCCACCAGCCATACTAGCGGGAGATACTCCTACAATGAGCAGTTCTTG.

This clonotype turned up a few times. The chain combines TRBV20-1 with TRBJ1-2, with a weak D call TRBD1 (6 bases). Germline V gene data show CDR1 as DFQATT and CDR2 as SNEGSKA (reference sequence). Trimming pared 6 bases from V and 4 bases from J, leaving 15 bases between. The CDR3 is 13 amino acids. The CDR3 loop is CSARTAQPYGYTF. CDR3 nucleotide sequence: TGCAGTGCCCGGACAGCCCAACCCTATGGCTACACCTTC.

This clonotype was seen more than once but under ten times. J is TRBJ2-1 and V is TRBV27; D is uncertain. The CDR3 is made up of 16 amino acids. Germline values: CDR1 MNHEY, CDR2 SMNVEV (reference sequence). Deletions cut 6 bases from V and 0 bases from J, with 15 bases between. CDR3 sequence: CASSTRLGSSYNEQFF. The CDR3 bases are TGTGCCAGCAGCACTCGGTTAGGAAGCTCCTACAATGAGCAGTTCTTC.

The rearrangement uses TRBV5-6 and TRBJ2-5; tentative D call: TRBD2 (6 bases). The CDR3 covers 14 residues. Per germline, CDR1 SGHDT and CDR2 YYEEEE. Trimming took off 3 bases at V and 4 bases at J, with 13 bases between the two ends. The CDR3 DNA reads TGTGCCAGCAGCTCCGGGACTTACTCAGAGACCCAGTACTTC. Translating gives CASSSGTYSETQYF.

The chain recombines TRBV20-1 with TRBJ2-3; D might be TRBD2 (6 bases). The CDR3 is 15 residues long. Germline V gene data show CDR1 as DFQATT and CDR2 as SNEGSKA (reference sequence). V shed 0 bases and J shed 0 bases, with 10 bases lying between them. For the CDR3, the DNA is TGCAGTGCTAGAGATAAGCGGGCCAGCACAGATACGCAGTATTTT. This encodes CSARDKRASTDTQYF.

This clonotype was recorded many times. The chain recombines TRBV6-1 with TRBJ2-1, with D unresolved. The CDR3 runs 16 residues. Between the trimmed V and J ends, which lost 4 bases and 2 bases, there was a span of 15 bases. Germline V gene data show CDR1 as MNHNS and CDR2 as SASEGT. The CDR3 region has the DNA TGTGCCAGCAGTGTCTTAGCCGGGCAGGCCTACAATGAGCAGTTCTTC. Its protein product is CASSVLAGQAYNEQFF.

The gene calls are TRBV29-1 and TRBJ1-2, with D tentatively TRBD1 (6 bases). Germline-derived CDR1 and CDR2 are SQVTM and ANQGSEA. This CDR3 region has 14 residues. V lost 4 bases and J 3 bases, leaving 15 bases between the germline ends. CDR3 amino acids: CSVGGQGVDYGYTF. The CDR3 DNA follows: TGCAGCGTTGGGGGGCAGGGTGTCGACTATGGCTACACCTTC.

This clonotype has a handful of counts. The rearrangement links TRBV5-1 to TRBJ1-6; a weak D match, TRBD1 (5 bases). V was cut by 5 bases and J by 10 bases, with 19 bases left in between. In germline, CDR1 is SGHRS, CDR2 YFSETQ. The CDR3 contains 15 residues. The CDR3: CASRPTQGDGSPLHF. The CDR3, as DNA: TGCGCCAGCAGGCCGACTCAGGGAGATGGATCACCCCTCCACTTT.

This clonotype was seen only once. This chain connects TRBV5-8 to TRBJ2-1; D unclear. In germline, CDR1 is SGHTS, CDR2 YDEGEE. V lost 5 bases to trimming and J lost 3 bases, with 15 bases between them. This CDR3 contains 15 residues. The CDR3 sequence is CASSPRPVFYNEQFF. CDR3 coding DNA: TGTGCCAGCAGTCCCCGGCCAGTCTTCTACAATGAGCAGTTCTTC.

In its sample, this clonotype was seen many times. This chain connects TRBV20-1 to TRBJ2-1; 12 bases are shared with TRBD2. Germline trimming cut 0 bases from V and 2 bases from J; bases unmatched to any gene: 2. Per germline, CDR1 DFQATT and CDR2 SNEGSKA (reference sequence). The CDR3 consists of 16 residues. In nucleotides, the CDR3 is TGCAGTGCTAGAGACCTAGCGGGAGGGCCCTACAATGAGCAGTTCTTC. It translates to CSARDLAGGPYNEQFF.

The sample holds many counts of this clonotype. The chain joins TRBV29-1 to TRBJ1-2, with D perhaps matching TRBD1 (6 bases). The CDR3 length is 14 residues. The germline CDR1 and CDR2 sequences are SQVTM and ANQGSEA. Trimming removed 4 bases from V and 2 bases from J, with 14 bases in between. Written as DNA, the CDR3 is TGCAGCGTTGGATCCTCGACAGGCAACTATGGCTACACCTTC. Translation: CSVGSSTGNYGYTF.

J is TRBJ2-3 and V is TRBV7-3; D not resolved. From germline, CDR1 is SGHTA and CDR2 FQGTGA. V dropped 0 bases and J dropped 1 base, with 8 bases sitting between them. The CDR3 runs to 15 residues. The CDR3 sequence: CASSLTVAGTDTQYF. The DNA for the CDR3 is TGTGCCAGCAGCTTAACGGTAGCTGGCACAGATACGCAGTATTTT. Drawing the rest from reference TRBV7-3 and TRBJ2-3, the complete variable domain is GAGVSQTPSNKVTEKGKYVELRCDPISGHTALYWYRQSLGQGPEFLIYFQGTGAADDSGLPNDRFFAVRPEGSVSTLKIQRTERGDSAVYLCASSLTVAGTDTQYFGPGTRLTVL.

The gene calls are TRBV20-1 and TRBJ2-7; 8 bases fit TRBD2. The germline gives CDR1 DFQATT, CDR2 SNEGSKA (reference sequence). The CDR3 consists of 15 residues. The V and J ends lost 1 base and 0 bases, in that order; junction bases with no gene match: 5. DNA for the CDR3: TGCAGTGCTAGAGGAAGTAGCGGGAACTCCTACGAGCAGTACTTC. It codes for CSARGSSGNSYEQYF.